The clone carrying this T cell receptor (beta chain) has at least ten counts. Its antigen is undetermined. TCRdb reprocessed the 5' RACE reads via MiXCR and lists one record per CDR3 protein. Among under 150,000 distinct CDR3 sequences listed, more than 6% were seen once. These data belong to a study of T cells after yellow fever vaccination. Points from the study as a whole: In FACS-sorted repertoires, abundant clonotypes from the bulk population could appear as contaminants. Clonotypes found in both CD4 and CD8 compartments made up a small share. The study re-detected most primary-vaccination clones after the booster (around 96% CD4, approximately 88% CD8).

The sample here was CD4+ T cells sorted from PBMCs, taken 5 days after the yellow fever booster vaccination. The sequence derives from a man between 25 and 39 years old who received the YFV17D yellow fever vaccine.

CDR3 in amino acids: CASGVGTVIYEQYF. The CDR3 nucleotides are TGTGCCAGCGGCGTAGGGACGGTGATCTACGAGCAGTACTTC. The V call is TRBV6-5, the J call TRBJ2-7, with D perhaps matching TRBD1 or TRBD2 (5 bases each). This CDR3 is built from 14 residues. Trimming pared 8 bases from V and 3 bases from J, leaving 17 bases between. Germline CDR1 is MNHEY and CDR2 is SVGAGI.